The T cell receptor (beta chain) under discussion was sequenced for a study of early T cells in non-severe SARS-CoV-2 infection. Trimming removed 3 bases from V and 4 bases from J, with 13 bases in between. The CDR3 is 14 residues long. Germline V CDR1 and CDR2: SGHRS, YFSETQ. TCRdb reprocessed the 5' RACE reads with MiXCR, giving one entry per CDR3 protein. This sample has more than 55,000 distinct CDR3 sequences, with over 10% found just once. This clonotype was recorded many times. The genes are TRBV5-1 and TRBJ2-5, with a weak D call TRBD2 (5 bases). This specimen consisted of whole blood, obtained at baseline. The clonotype originates from an adult who was a healthcare worker with PCR-confirmed SARS-CoV-2 infection or an uninfected control (not recorded which). The CDR3 coding sequence is TGCGCCAGCAGCTCCGCCGGGAAGGTAGAGACCCAGTACTTC. Translation: CASSSAGKVETQYF.